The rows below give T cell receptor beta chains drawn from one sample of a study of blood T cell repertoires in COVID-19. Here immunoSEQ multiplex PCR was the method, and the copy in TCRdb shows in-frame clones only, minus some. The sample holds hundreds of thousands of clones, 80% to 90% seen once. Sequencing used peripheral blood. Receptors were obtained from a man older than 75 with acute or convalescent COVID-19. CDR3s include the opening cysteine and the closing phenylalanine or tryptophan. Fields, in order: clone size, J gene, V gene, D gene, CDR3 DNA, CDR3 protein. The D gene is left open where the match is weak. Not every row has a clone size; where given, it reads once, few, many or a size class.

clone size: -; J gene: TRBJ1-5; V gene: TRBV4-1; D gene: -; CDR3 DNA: TGCGCCAGCAGCCCAGACAGTTATAGCAATCAGCCCCAGCATTTT; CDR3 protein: CASSPDSYSNQPQHF
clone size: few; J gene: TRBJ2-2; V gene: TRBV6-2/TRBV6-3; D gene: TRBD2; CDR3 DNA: TGTGCCAGCAGTAGCGGGAGGGGTTTGTCCGGGGAGCTGTTTTTT; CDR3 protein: CASSSGRGLSGELFF
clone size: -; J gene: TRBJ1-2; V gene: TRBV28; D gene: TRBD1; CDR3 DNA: TGTGCCAGCAGTTGGGGACAGGGGCTCTTTAACTATGGCTACACCTTC; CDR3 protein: CASSWGQGLFNYGYTF
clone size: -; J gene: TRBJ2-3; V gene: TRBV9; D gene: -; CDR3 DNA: TGTGCCAGCAGCGTAGGTCGGGTTACAGATACGCAGTATTTT; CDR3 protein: CASSVGRVTDTQYF
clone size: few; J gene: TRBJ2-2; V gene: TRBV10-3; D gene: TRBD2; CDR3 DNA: TGTGCCACAAGGACTAGTTTTTCCGGGGAGCTGTTTTTT; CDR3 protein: CATRTSFSGELFF
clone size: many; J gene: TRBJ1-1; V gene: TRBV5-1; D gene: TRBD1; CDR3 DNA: TGCGCCAGCAGCTTAGACAGGGGGTCCATGAACACTGAAGCTTTCTTT; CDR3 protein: CASSLDRGSMNTEAFF
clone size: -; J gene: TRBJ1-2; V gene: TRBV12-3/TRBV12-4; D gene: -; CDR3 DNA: TGTGCCAGCAGTTTTGCAGGGGCCGGCTACACCTTC; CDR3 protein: CASSFAGAGYTF
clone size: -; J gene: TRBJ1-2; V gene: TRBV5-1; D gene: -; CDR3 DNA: TGCGCCAGCACCCCCGAGGGTAACTATGGCTACACCTTC; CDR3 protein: CASTPEGNYGYTF
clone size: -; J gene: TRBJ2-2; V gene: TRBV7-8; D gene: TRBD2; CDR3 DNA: TGTGCCAGCAGCTTCGAGGGCGCGGGGGTTGCCGGGGAGCTGTTTTTT; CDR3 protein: CASSFEGAGVAGELFF
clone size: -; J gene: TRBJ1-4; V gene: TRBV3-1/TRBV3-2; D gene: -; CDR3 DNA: TGTGCCAGCAGCCAAATACCATGGACAAGAAGGCCAACTAATGAAAAACTGTTTTTT; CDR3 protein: CASSQIPWTRRPTNEKLFF
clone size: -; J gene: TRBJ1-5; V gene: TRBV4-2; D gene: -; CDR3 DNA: TGTGCCAGCAGCGGCAGCAATCAGCCCCAGCATTTT; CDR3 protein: CASSGSNQPQHF
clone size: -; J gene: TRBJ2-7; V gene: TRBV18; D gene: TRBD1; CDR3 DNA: TGTGCCAGCAAGACAGGGACCGACTCCTACGAGCAGTACTTC; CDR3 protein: CASKTGTDSYEQYF
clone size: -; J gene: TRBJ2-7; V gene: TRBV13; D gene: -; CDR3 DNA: TGTGCCAGCAGCTCCGCGGCCCGCGAGCAGTACTTC; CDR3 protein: CASSSAAREQYF
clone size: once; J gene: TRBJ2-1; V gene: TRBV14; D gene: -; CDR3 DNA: TGTGCCAGCAGCCGCGGGACAGTATACAATGAGCAGTTCTTC; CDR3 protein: CASSRGTVYNEQFF
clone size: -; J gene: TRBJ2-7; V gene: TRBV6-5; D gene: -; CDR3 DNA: TGTGCCAGCAGACTCGACAGGTCGACCTACGAGCAGTACTTC; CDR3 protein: CASRLDRSTYEQYF
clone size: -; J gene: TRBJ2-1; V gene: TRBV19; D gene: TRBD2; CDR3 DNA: TGTGCCAGCACTCCCAGCTGGGAGGGTCAGGTTGAGCAGTTCTTC; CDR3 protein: CASTPSWEGQVEQFF
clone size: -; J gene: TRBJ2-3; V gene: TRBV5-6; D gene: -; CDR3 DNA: TGTGCCAGCAGCTTACTAAGCACAGATACGCAGTATTTT; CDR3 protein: CASSLLSTDTQYF